Sequencing of this T cell receptor (beta chain) was carried out in a study of T-cell reconstitution after alpha-beta-depleted transplantation in children (dated by TCRdb to the mid-2010s). As for the study more broadly: T-cell immune reconstitution after TCRalphabeta/CD19-depleted allogeneic hematopoietic cell transplantation in children was quantitatively tracked in the study by means of TCR repertoire profiling. Summary of the overall study and its limitations: About two months after transplant, the apparently early recovery of alphabetaT-cell counts reportedly depended on just several hundred clones that had expanded rapidly and came from non-depleted graft cells. In some patients, the high TCRbeta diversity seen at day 60 was put down to recipient T cells and intrathymic progenitors that had survived conditioning. The frequencies of hyperexpanded clones fell over the following months, and after one year, T-cell counts and TCRbeta diversity were mostly attributed to newly produced T cells.

As regards this clonotype: No cognate antigen has been identified for it. No quality values exist for individual bases; no much larger clone is one base distant.

The meaning of the sample's treatment or condition label: allogeneic hematopoietic cell transplantation with graft depleted of TCRalphabeta T cells and CD19 B cells. The transplant recipients were children given TCRalphabeta/CD19-depleted allogeneic hematopoietic cell grafts. V loses 4 bases of germline sequence and J loses 0 bases, and the interval between the two ends is 8 bases. In the germline V gene (reference sequence), CDR1 corresponds to WNHNN and CDR2 to SYGVQD. The CDR3 sequence holds 14 residues, the cysteine and phenylalanine included. Just CDR3 DNA is preserved here, 42 bases in frame from base 1. Library construction relied on PCR. The instrument was an Illumina HiSeq 2500. Molecular barcoding was employed in the preparation of TCR libraries, with unique molecular identifiers being used to normalize TCRbeta repertoire quantification. Through fastp at Q25 and MiXCR, TCRdb rebuilt clones from the public reads, retaining in-frame beta chains. Rows are unified per CDR3 protein, each entry keeping the most common DNA and genes. The sample contains 300,000 to 350,000 distinct CDR3 sequences, approximately 23% of them found a single time. The ten largest account for 9.5% to 12% of the sample.

The sequence derives from a male patient between 10 and 17 years old who had a stem cell transplant for acute lymphoblastic leukemia, so the T cells may come from the graft donor. The chain uses TRBV10-1 and TRBJ2-3; perhaps TRBD2 is the D gene, with 5 bases matching. The sequenced sample was PBMCs, mostly from graft donor cells, obtained 180 days after TCRalphabeta/CD19-depleted stem cell transplant. The CDR3 protein: CASSGLSSTDTQYF. The DNA is TGCGCCAGCAGTGGACTATCTAGCACAGATACGCAGTATTTT.